This TCR beta chain was sequenced in a study of T cells in Graves' hyperthyroidism and ophthalmopathy. Patients aged 18 to 65 had newly diagnosed hyperthyroidism of under 2 months' duration. Criteria for exclusion of patients were uncontrolled infection, other autoimmune disease, pregnancy or lactation. The PBMCs had their origin in around 10 ml of fresh peripheral blood. V was shortened by 6 bases and J by 2 bases, with 13 bases between the two germline ends. CDR1 is MNHEY and CDR2 is SMNVEV in the germline V gene (reference sequence). The CDR3 is 14 residues long. Amplification targeted TCR beta CDR3 regions from RNA transcripts. First-round RT-PCR with HTBI primers amplified the TCR CDR3 region. TCRdb used MiXCR to reprocess the multiplex PCR reads, holding one entry per CDR3 protein. The sample has over 200,000 distinct CDR3 sequences; just over 14% are singletons.

This sequence joins TRBV27 and TRBJ1-2, with D possibly being TRBD1 (6 bases). The receptor was isolated from a woman in her thirties or forties with Graves' hyperthyroidism that later progressed to Graves' ophthalmopathy. The sequencing input was blood. The CDR3 nucleotides read TGTGCCAGCAGGGGGACATGGGGGAACTATGGCTACACCTTC. The encoded protein is CASRGTWGNYGYTF.